This T cell receptor (beta chain) emerged from a study of regulatory T cells in long-lasting Graves disease. Regarding the study as a whole: Having only a small sample size may have limited accuracy.

iRepertoire HTBI primers and Arm-PCR of CDR3 regions built TCR beta libraries. Via MiXCR, TCRdb re-called the multiplex PCR reads, giving one row per CDR3 protein. The sample shows about 200,000 distinct CDR3 sequences, roughly 18% of them seen only once. At least ten counts were recorded for this clonotype. Its specificity is unknown. After removal of 2 bases from V and 0 bases from J, the junction contained 9 bases not matched to a gene. Germline V lookup: CDR1 GTSNPN, CDR2 SVGIG (reference sequence). The CDR3 consists of 17 residues. This sample's time point: newly diagnosed GD, antithyroid drugs for less than 3 months. Scientists built the TCR library using RNA that was extracted from PBMCs. The same sample was also studied in work on T cells in Graves' hyperthyroidism and ophthalmopathy.

This receptor was obtained from a woman under 40 with Graves disease. V usage is TRBV30 and J usage is TRBJ2-3; 9 bases align to TRBD1. The sample was peripheral blood mononuclear cells (PBMCs), taken at new diagnosis, from a patient treated with antithyroid drugs. DNA for the CDR3: TGTGCCTGGAGTTCCTCCGGGACAGGGTGGAGCACAGATACGCAGTATTTT. Translation gives CAWSSSGTGWSTDTQYF.